A selection of T cell receptor beta chains follows, all from one sample in a study of T cells in localized non-small cell lung cancer. Repertoires were generated with immunoSEQ multiplex PCR, while TCRdb's copy carries only in-frame clones and drops some. Of some 24,000 clones in the sample, about 86% were seen once. The source was peripheral blood, collected before any cancer treatment. The receptors here all came from a male donor at least 60 years old with stage II squamous cell lung carcinoma. The CDR3 runs from the conserved cysteine through the conserved F or W. Each record gives: V gene, CDR3 protein.

TRBV10-3	CAISVGVPLGANVLTF
TRBV7-2	CASSLPEVSEAFF
TRBV7-2	CASRAYQETQYF
TRBV5-6	CASSKPGDNEQFF
TRBV19	CASSAVSRETQYF
TRBV6-1	CASSGSGDLVHIQYF
TRBV10-3	CAISEGNTIYF
TRBV9	CASSHPGGVLAGDYNEQFF
TRBV28	CCTGPSNQPQHF
TRBV20-1	CSGRGGYEQYF
TRBV6-6	CASSSEGRDSPLHF
TRBV19	CASSNRGRQPQHF
TRBV6-1	CASSGRTTQETQYF
TRBV28	CASSLLAGGPDTQYF
TRBV10-3	CAISGTGETQYF
TRBV6-5	CASSAGGATNEKLFF
TRBV6-5	CASSSVGGVNTGELFF
TRBV5-8	CASSYRGSYNEQFF
TRBV5-4	CASSLDQGYEQYF
TRBV5-6	CASSPKRNSPLHF
TRBV19	CASRNRGGTEAFF
TRBV5-5	CASSLDTLNYGYTF
TRBV5-4	CASSLSGGQETQYF
TRBV28	CASRAPGNQPQHF
TRBV25-1	CASRPDRDYGYTF
TRBV12-5	CASGSSGQNYGYTF
TRBV13	CASSLSRGLYNEQFF
TRBV15	CATRGAGSYNEQFF
TRBV2	CASSQGYNEKLFF
TRBV29-1	CSVEDRRDTQYF
TRBV5-1	CASTLGENTEAFF
TRBV28	CASSLGGSSYNEQFF
TRBV7-9	CASSPSGSTDTQYF
TRBV19	CASSLQVASYEQYF
TRBV28	CASSSPAELNTEAFF
TRBV6-1	CASSPKREASEQYF
TRBV9	CASSPPSRGNTGELFF
TRBV7-2	CASSPSGVGNTIYF
TRBV11-2	CASSSIWGGRTYNEQFF
TRBV11-2	CASSLGREGQPQHF
TRBV30	CAWSESKDHTDTQYF
TRBV19	CASSVSGTEPYEQYF
TRBV19	CASSSTSSYYGYTF
TRBV5-4	CASSLTGAFEAFF
TRBV29-1	CSVEELRDNEQFF
TRBV5-8	CASSRRKETQYF
TRBV19	CATKSANSGITEAFF
TRBV7-6	CASSLVSPSGSSYEQYF
TRBV5-8	CASSPTWPLNEKLFF
TRBV4-3	CASSQVIGARGGEKLFF